The next 3 T cell receptor beta chains were all read from a single sample in a study of radiation and T cells in renal cell carcinoma (dated by TCRdb to 2019 to 2021). Library preparation used the immunoSEQ multiplex PCR assay. Held by TCRdb, this immuneACCESS table contains in-frame sequences only and omits some clones. Under half of the omission traces to an unresolved V gene where checked; the cause of the rest is unknown. The sample table records some 140,000 clones; about 88% of these occur just once. Clones ranked in the top ten supply around 11% of the sample. Interpreted using the paper, the time point label stands for: baseline pretreatment blood. Taken with the paper, the label for treatment or condition translates to: 15 Gy SBRT to primary tumor, nephrectomy 4 weeks later. Material: blood, obtained from a patient whose treatment included radiotherapy and nephrectomy. The source is a woman aged 50 to 65 with renal cell carcinoma.

As DNA, the CDR3 is TGTGCCAGCATGCTGGGGGGCAGAGGCTATGGCTACACCTTC. Encoded protein: CASMLGGRGYGYTF. The chain combines TRBV6-1 with TRBJ1-2; TRBD1 is a possible D gene (6 bases). The ends were cut back, 7 bases at V and 4 bases at J, with 16 bases in the middle. The CDR3 length is 14 residues. Germline CDR1 MNHNS, CDR2 SASEGT.

The gene calls are TRBV6-1 and TRBJ2-5; 8 nucleotides align to TRBD2. The germline V gene has CDR1 MNHNS and CDR2 SASEGT. This CDR3 region has 13 residues. The trim removed 7 bases at V and 5 bases at J, leaving 6 bases unmatched. The CDR3 region is CASTGTRWETQYF. The CDR3 DNA follows: TGTGCCAGCACCGGGACTAGGTGGGAGACCCAGTACTTC.

V and J are TRBV7-3 and TRBJ1-1; possibly TRBD1 for D (5 bases). Germline-derived CDR1 and CDR2 are SGHTA and FQGTGA. The V gene lost 5 bases and the J gene lost 1 base, with 8 bases spanning the gap. The length of the CDR3 is 13 residues. The CDR3 protein is CASSLQENTEAFF. The CDR3 region has the DNA TGTGCCAGCAGCCTACAGGAGAACACTGAAGCTTTCTTT.